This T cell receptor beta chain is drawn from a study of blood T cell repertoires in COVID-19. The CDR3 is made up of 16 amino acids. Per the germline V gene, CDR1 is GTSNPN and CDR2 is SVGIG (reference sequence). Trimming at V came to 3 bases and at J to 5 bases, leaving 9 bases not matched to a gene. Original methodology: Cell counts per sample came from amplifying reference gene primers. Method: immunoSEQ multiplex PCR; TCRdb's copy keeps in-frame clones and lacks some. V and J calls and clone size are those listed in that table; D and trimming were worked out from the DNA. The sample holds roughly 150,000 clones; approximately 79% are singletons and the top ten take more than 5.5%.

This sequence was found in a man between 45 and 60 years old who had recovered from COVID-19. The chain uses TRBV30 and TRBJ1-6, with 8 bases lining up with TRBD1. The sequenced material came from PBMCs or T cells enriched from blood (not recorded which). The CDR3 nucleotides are TGTGCCTGGAGCTATCGGGGGACAGGCAATAATTCACCCCTCCACTTT. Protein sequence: CAWSYRGTGNNSPLHF.